This T cell receptor (beta chain) was identified during a study of identical twins. Study outcomes and limitations: Invariant populations such as MAIT and iNKT cells could partly muddle zero-insertion analyses. Conclusions came from cross-sectional statistical analysis, not from following the same donors. Modelling underestimated the level of out-of-frame TCR alpha sharing observed in monozygotic twins.

V lost 2 bases and J 0 bases, leaving 8 bases between the germline ends. This CDR3 comprises 15 residues. In germline, CDR1 is SNHLY, CDR2 FYNNEI. MiXCR was run by TCRdb on the 5' RACE reads, yielding one entry per CDR3 protein. The data hold around 550,000 distinct CDR3 sequences, with 12% to 15% observed a single time. All donors were healthy Caucasians. This clonotype was counted only a few times. What it binds is unknown. These records were also assigned to another study, of yellow fever vaccine responses in identical twins.

The sample was CD4+ T cells sorted from blood. The chain couples TRBV2 to TRBJ2-4; D is unresolved. This TCR came from a woman younger than 30 in good health. CDR3 sequence reads: CASSESWLAKNIQYF. The CDR3 DNA follows: TGTGCCAGCAGTGAAAGTTGGTTAGCCAAAAACATTCAGTACTTC.